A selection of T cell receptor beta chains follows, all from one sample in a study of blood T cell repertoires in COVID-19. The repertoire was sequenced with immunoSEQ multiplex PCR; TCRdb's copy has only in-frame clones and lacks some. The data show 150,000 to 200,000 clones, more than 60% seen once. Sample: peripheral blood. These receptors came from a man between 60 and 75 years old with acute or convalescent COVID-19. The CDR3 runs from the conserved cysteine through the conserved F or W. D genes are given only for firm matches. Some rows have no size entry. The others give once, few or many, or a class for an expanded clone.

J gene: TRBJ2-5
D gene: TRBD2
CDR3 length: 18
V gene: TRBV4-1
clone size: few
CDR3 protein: CASSQDPLAGGLLETQYF
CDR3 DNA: TGCGCCAGCAGCCAAGATCCGCTCGCGGGGGGGCTGCTAGAGACCCAGTACTTC

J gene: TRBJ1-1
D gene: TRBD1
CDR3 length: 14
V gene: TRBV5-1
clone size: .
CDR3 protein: CASSWGQVNTEAFF
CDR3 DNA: TGCGCCAGCAGCTGGGGACAGGTGAACACTGAAGCTTTCTTT

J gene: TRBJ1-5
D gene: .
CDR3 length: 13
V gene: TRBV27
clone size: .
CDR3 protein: CASRRQVNQPQHF
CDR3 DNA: TGTGCCAGCAGGAGACAGGTCAATCAGCCCCAGCATTTT

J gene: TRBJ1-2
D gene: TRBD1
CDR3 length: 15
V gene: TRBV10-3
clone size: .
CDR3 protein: CAISGQGFREDGYTF
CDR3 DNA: TGTGCCATCAGTGGACAGGGGTTTCGCGAAGATGGCTACACCTTC

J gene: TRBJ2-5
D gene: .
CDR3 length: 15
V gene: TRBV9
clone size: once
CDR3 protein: CASSVKSGLAEAQYF
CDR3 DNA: TGTGCCAGCAGCGTAAAGAGCGGTCTAGCTGAGGCCCAGTACTTC

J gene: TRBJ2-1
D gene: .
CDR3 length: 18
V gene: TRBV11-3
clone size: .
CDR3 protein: CASSLEGPGLNSYNEQFF
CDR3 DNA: TGTGCCAGCAGCTTAGAGGGGCCGGGTTTGAACTCCTACAATGAGCAGTTCTTC

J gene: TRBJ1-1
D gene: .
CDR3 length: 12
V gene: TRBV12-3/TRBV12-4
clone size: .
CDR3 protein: CASSKGGTEAFF
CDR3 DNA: TGTGCCAGCAGTAAGGGGGGGACTGAAGCTTTCTTT

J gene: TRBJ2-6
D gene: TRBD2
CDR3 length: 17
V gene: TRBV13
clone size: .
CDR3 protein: CASSLSLAGHGANVLTF
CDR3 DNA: TGTGCCAGCAGCTTATCCCTAGCGGGGCACGGGGCCAACGTCCTGACTTTC

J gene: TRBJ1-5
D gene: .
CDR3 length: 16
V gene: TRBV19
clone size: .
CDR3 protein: CASSISRGRGNQPQHF
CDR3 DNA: TGTGCCAGTAGTATATCACGGGGAAGGGGCAATCAGCCCCAGCATTTT

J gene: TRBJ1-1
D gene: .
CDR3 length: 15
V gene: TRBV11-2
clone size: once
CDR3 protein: CASSLSSRVLTEAFF
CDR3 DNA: TGTGCCAGCAGCTTAAGTTCCAGGGTCTTAACTGAAGCTTTCTTT

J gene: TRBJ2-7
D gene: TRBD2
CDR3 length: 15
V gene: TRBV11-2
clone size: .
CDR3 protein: CASSGLAGGPYEQYF
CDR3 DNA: TGTGCCAGCAGCGGACTAGCGGGGGGGCCCTACGAGCAGTACTTC

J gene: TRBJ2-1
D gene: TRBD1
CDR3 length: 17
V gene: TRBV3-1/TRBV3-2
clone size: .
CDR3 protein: CASSQETGEYGYNEQFF
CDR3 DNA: TGTGCCAGCAGCCAAGAGACAGGGGAGTACGGCTACAATGAGCAGTTCTTC

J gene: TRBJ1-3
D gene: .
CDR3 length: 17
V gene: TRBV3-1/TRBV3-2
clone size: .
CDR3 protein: CASSLGSGGLSGNTIYF
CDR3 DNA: TGTGCCAGCAGCCTAGGGAGCGGGGGGCTCTCTGGAAACACCATATATTTT

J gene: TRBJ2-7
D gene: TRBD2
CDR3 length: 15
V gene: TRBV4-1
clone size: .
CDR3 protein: CASSSLAGATYEQYF
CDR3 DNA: TGCGCCAGCAGCTCCCTAGCGGGGGCAACCTACGAGCAGTACTTC

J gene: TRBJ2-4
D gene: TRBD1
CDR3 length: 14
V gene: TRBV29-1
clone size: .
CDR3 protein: CSVVKKGQGDIQYF
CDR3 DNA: TGCAGCGTTGTTAAAAAAGGACAGGGGGACATTCAGTACTTC

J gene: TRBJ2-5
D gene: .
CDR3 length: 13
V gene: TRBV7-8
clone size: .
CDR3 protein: CASSLAEAGTQYF
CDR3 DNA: TGTGCCAGCAGCTTAGCCGAAGCCGGGACCCAGTACTTC

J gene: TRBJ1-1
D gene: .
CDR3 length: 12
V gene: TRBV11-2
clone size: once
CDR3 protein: CASSLAGIEAFF
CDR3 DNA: TGTGCCAGCAGCCTTGCAGGGATTGAAGCTTTCTTT

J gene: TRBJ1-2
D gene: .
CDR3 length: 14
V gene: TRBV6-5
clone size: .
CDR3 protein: CASSYGGRDYGYTF
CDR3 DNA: TGTGCCAGCAGTTACGGCGGGAGGGACTATGGCTACACCTTC

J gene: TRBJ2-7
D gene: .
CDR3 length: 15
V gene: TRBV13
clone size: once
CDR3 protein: CASSLGRDSTYEQYF
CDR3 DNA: TGTGCCAGCAGCTTAGGACGGGACTCGACCTACGAGCAGTACTTC

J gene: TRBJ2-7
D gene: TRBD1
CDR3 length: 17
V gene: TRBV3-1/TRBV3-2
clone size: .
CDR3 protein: CASSHAARTGSAYEQYF
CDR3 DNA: TGTGCCAGCAGCCACGCCGCTCGGACAGGGTCTGCCTACGAGCAGTACTTC

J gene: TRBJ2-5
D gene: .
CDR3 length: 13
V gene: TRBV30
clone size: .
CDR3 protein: CAWSVPNQETQYF
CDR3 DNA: TGTGCCTGGAGTGTACCTAACCAAGAGACCCAGTACTTC

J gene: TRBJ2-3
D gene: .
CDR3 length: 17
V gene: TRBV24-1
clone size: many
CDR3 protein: CATSDTYGAGFTDTQYF
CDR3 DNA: TGTGCCACCAGTGACACTTATGGGGCAGGATTCACAGATACGCAGTATTTT

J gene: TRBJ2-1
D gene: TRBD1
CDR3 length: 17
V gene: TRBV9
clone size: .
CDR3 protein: CASREGGGQGNHNEQFF
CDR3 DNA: TGTGCCAGCAGGGAAGGAGGTGGACAGGGGAACCACAATGAGCAGTTCTTC

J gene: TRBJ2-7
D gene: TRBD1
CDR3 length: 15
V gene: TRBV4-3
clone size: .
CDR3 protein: CASSQDEDRSYEQYF
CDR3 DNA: TGCGCCAGCAGCCAAGATGAGGACAGGTCCTACGAGCAGTACTTC

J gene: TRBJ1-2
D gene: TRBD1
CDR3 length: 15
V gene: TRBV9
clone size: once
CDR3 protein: CASSPGGTSRYGYTF
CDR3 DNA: TGTGCCAGCAGCCCAGGGGGGACCTCAAGGTATGGCTACACCTTC

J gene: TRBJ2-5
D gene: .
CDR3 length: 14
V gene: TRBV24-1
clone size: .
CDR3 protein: CATSDLDGGETQYF
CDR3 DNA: TGTGCCACCAGTGATTTGGACGGGGGAGAGACCCAGTACTTC

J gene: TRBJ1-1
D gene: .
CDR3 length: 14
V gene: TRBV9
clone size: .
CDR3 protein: CASSVVGGYTEAFF
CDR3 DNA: TGTGCCAGCAGCGTAGTTGGCGGCTACACTGAAGCTTTCTTT

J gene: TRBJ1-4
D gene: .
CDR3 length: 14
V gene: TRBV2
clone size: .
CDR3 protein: CASRPLEVNEKLFF
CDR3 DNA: TGTGCCAGCAGGCCTTTGGAGGTTAATGAAAAACTGTTTTTT

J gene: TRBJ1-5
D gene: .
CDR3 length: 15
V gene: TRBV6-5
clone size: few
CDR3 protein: CASSYSLGHNQPQHF
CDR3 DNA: TGTGCCAGCAGTTACTCCTTGGGACACAATCAGCCCCAGCATTTT

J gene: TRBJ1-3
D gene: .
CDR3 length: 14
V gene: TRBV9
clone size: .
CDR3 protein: CASSLGGSGNTIYF
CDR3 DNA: TGTGCCAGCAGCCTCGGGGGTTCTGGAAACACCATATATTTT

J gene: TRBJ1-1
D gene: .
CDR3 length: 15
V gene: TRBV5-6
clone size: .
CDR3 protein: CASTELHSMNTEAFF
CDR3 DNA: TGTGCCAGCACCGAGCTCCACTCCATGAACACTGAAGCTTTCTTT

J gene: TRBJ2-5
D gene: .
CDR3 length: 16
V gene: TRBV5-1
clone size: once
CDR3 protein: CASRWGTKGNQETQYF
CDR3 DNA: TGCGCCAGCAGATGGGGGACAAAAGGTAACCAAGAGACCCAGTACTTC

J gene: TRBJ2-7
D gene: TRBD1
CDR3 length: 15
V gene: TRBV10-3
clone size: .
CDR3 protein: CAISESGTGLHEQYF
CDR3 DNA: TGTGCCATCAGTGAGTCCGGGACAGGGTTACACGAGCAGTACTTC

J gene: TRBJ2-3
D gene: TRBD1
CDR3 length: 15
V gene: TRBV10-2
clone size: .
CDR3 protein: CASSGDRGLADTQYF
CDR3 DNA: TGCGCCAGCAGTGGGGACAGGGGATTGGCAGATACGCAGTATTTT

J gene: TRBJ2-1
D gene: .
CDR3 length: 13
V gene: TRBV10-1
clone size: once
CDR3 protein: CASSESSSNEQFF
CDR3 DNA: TGCGCCAGCAGTGAGTCGAGTAGCAATGAGCAGTTCTTC

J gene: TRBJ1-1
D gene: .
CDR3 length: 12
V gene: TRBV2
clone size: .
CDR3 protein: CASRGGATEAFF
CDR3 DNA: TGTGCCAGCAGGGGGGGGGCGACTGAAGCTTTCTTT

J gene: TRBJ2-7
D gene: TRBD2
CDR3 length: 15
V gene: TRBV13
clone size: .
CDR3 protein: CASSLGSRGVYEQYF
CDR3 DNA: TGTGCCAGCAGCTTAGGATCGCGGGGGGTCTACGAGCAGTACTTC

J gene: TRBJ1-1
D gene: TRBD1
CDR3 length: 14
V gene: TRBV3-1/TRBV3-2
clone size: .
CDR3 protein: CASSPRDRGAEAFF
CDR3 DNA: TGTGCCAGCAGCCCTCGGGACAGGGGAGCTGAAGCTTTCTTT

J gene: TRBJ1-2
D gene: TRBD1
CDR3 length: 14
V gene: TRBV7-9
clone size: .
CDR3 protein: CASSSRTGTHGYTF
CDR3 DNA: TGTGCCAGCAGCAGCCGGACAGGGACCCATGGCTACACCTTC

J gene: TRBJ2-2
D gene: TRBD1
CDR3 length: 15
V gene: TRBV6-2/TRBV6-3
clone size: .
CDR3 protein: CASTPGGWNTGELFF
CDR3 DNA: TGTGCCAGCACCCCAGGGGGCTGGAACACCGGGGAGCTGTTTTTT

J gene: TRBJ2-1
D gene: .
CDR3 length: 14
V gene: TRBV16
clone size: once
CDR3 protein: CASSQLEGAREQFF
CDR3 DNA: TGTGCCAGCAGCCAATTGGAGGGGGCGAGGGAGCAGTTCTTC

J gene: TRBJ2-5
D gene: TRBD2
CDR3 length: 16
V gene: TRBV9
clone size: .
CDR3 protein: CASSVFQGGIRETQYF
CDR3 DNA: TGTGCCAGCAGCGTATTCCAGGGAGGGATACGTGAGACCCAGTACTTC

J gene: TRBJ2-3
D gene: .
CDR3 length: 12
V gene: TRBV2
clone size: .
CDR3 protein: CASSAHTDTQYF
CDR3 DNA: TGTGCCAGCAGTGCCCACACAGATACGCAGTATTTT

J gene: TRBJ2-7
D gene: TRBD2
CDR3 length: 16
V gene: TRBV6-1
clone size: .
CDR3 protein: CASSEASRGGGNEQYF
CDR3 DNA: TGTGCCAGCAGTGAAGCTTCCCGGGGGGGCGGGAACGAGCAGTACTTC

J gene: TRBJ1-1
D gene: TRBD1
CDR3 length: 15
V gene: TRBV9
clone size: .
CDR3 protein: CASSVEGTGRSEAFF
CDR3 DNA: TGTGCCAGCAGCGTAGAAGGGACAGGGAGATCTGAAGCTTTCTTT

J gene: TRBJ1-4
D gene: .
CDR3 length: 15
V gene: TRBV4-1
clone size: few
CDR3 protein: CASSQDYRDPGKLFF
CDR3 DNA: TGCGCCAGCAGCCAAGATTACAGGGACCCGGGAAAACTGTTTTTT

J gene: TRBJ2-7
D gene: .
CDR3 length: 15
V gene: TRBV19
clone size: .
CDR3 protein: CASSIKAGPTYEQYF
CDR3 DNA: TGTGCCAGTAGTATAAAGGCGGGACCAACCTACGAGCAGTACTTC

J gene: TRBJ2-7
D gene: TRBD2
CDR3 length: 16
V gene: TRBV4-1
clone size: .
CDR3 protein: CASSQASKGGIGEQYF
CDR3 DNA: TGCGCCAGCAGCCAAGCATCTAAGGGAGGGATAGGGGAGCAGTACTTC

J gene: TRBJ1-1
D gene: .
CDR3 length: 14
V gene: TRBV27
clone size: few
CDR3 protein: CASSLSPGRTEAFF
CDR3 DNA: TGTGCCAGCAGTTTATCTCCAGGGCGGACTGAAGCTTTCTTT

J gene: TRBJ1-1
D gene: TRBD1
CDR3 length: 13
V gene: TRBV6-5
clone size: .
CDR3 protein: CASKNTGETEAFF
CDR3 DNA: TGTGCCAGCAAGAACACAGGGGAAACTGAAGCTTTCTTT

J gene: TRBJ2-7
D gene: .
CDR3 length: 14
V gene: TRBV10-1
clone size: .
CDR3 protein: CASSESHRPYEQYF
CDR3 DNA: TGCGCCAGCAGTGAGTCGCACAGACCCTACGAGCAGTACTTC

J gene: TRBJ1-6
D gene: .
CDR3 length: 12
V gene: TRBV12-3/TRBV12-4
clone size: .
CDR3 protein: CASTDPGTPLHF
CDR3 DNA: TGTGCCAGCACCGATCCAGGGACACCCCTCCACTTT

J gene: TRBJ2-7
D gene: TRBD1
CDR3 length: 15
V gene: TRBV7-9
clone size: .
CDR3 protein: CASSLGDRGSYEQYF
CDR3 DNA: TGTGCCAGCAGCTTAGGGGACAGGGGGTCCTACGAGCAGTACTTC

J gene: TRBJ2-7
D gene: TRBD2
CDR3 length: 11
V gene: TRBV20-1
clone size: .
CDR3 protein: CSARERGGQYF
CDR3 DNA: TGCAGTGCTAGAGAGCGGGGGGGGCAGTACTTC

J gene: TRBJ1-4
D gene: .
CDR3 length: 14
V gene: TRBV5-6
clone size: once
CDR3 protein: CASSLLRGSEKLFF
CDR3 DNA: TGTGCCAGCAGCTTGCTCCGGGGAAGTGAAAAACTGTTTTTT

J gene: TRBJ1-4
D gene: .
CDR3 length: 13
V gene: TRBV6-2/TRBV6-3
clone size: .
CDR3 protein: CASSWRRNEKLFF
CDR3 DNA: TGTGCCAGCAGTTGGCGGAGAAATGAAAAACTGTTTTTT

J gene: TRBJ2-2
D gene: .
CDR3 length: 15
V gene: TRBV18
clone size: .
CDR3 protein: CASSPSEGYTGELFF
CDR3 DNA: TGTGCCAGCTCACCATCAGAGGGTTACACCGGGGAGCTGTTTTTT

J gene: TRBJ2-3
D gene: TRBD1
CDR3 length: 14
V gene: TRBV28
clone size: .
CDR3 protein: CASTQRDRGGTQYF
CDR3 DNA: TGTGCCAGCACCCAGAGGGACAGGGGTGGTACGCAGTATTTT

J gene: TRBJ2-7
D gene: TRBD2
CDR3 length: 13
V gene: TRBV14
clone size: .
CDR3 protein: CASSQVAGDEQYF
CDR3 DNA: TGTGCCAGCAGCCAAGTAGCGGGGGACGAGCAGTACTTC